The present entry profiles one T cell receptor beta chain with its context. Its antigen is still unknown. This entry belongs to a study of blood T cells in healthy people across ages. Isolating PBMCs gave at least 7 million of these cells per sample. Total RNA, at least 6 micrograms per sample, came from PBMCs. For the second PCR, which ran for roughly 7 to 11 cycles, a sample-barcoded 5' primer and a J-beta primer mix were used. TCRdb reprocessed the 5' RACE reads via MiXCR and lists one record per CDR3 protein. The sample shows some 920,000 distinct CDR3 sequences, just over 50% of them seen only once. This CDR3 has 15 amino acids. Germline V gene lookup returns CDR1 SGHRS and CDR2 YFSETQ. Trimming took off 3 bases at V and 0 bases at J, with 11 bases between the two ends. Study-level results: Naive CD4+ cell counts and diversity both ran higher in long-lived than in aged donors.

The sample taken for sequencing was blood. This chain links TRBV5-1 with TRBJ2-3; D remains unclear. The sequence derives from a woman in her sixties in good health. The CDR3 DNA is TGCGCCAGCAGCTGCTGGGGATCTAGCACAGATACGCAGTATTTT. Its protein product is CASSCWGSSTDTQYF.